The clone carrying this TCR beta chain was counted ten times or more. The antigen is unknown. Read coverage stops 3 residues before the CDR3 terminus; the germline J gene supplies the remainder. Per the germline V gene, CDR1 is SNHLY and CDR2 is FYNNEI. The V segment lost 6 bases and the J segment 7 bases; nucleotides outside the gene matches: 5. The CDR3 extends over 13 amino acids. This sample was taken from a study of T cell clonality in common variable immunodeficiency. Findings and limits, study-wide: Compared with healthy controls, CVID subjects showed increased TCRbeta clonality, mostly in about a third.

This table comes from immunoSEQ multiplex PCR, and its TCRdb copy is limited to in-frame clones, with some not included. Observed are tens of thousands of clones, no singletons, with the top ten taking around 5.4%. This rearrangement joins TRBV2 to TRBJ2-1, with 8 bases aligning to TRBD1. Input material: peripheral blood mononuclear cells. The TCR sequence derives from a person aged 18-69 years in good health. The sequenced part of the CDR3 DNA is TGTGCCAGCAGATCTGACAGGGGAAATGAG. This encodes CASRSDRGNE. The complete CDR3 sequence is CASRSDRGNEQFF.